The clone carrying this T cell receptor beta chain turned up a few times. Its cognate antigen is unknown. The conserved phenylalanine or tryptophan normally closing the CDR3 is absent here, so this likely arose from a read error. The DNA is omitted, as the CDR3 cannot be located on it reliably, and the CDR3 follows TCRdb's listing. Each patient's relapse followed autologous stem cell transplantation, and brentuximab vedotin exposure varied. Magnetic negative selection was used to purify CD4+ T cells from thawed PBMCs. Assay used: immunoSEQ multiplex PCR; TCRdb lists only in-frame clones, some missing. Of 25,000 to 30,000 clones listed, about 74% are singletons. The data were taken from a study of PD-1 blockade in classical Hodgkin lymphoma. The CDR3 adds up to 12 amino acids, both ends counted. Germline V lookup: CDR1 SGHAT, CDR2 FQNNGV. Study-wide points: Prior therapy or disease activity may underlie the repertoire differences, whose causes remain undefined.

Source: CD4+ T cells from blood, taken at baseline. This chain joins TRBV11-2 and TRBJ1-2; the table calls TRBD1, which could not be checked here. This receptor was taken from a human donor with classical Hodgkin lymphoma. This chain's CDR3 is CASSETGGPLLG.